This TCR beta chain emerged from a study of OX40 agonist ivuxolimab in advanced cancers. Here immunoSEQ multiplex PCR was the method, and the copy in TCRdb shows in-frame clones only, minus some. Of 65,000 to 95,000 clones in the sample, around 90% were seen once. Notes on this clone: What it binds is not known.

The CDR3 is 15 amino acids. The V end was cut by 4 bases, the J end by 4 bases, with 13 bases between. Germline V gene sequence: CDR1 SNHLY, CDR2 FYNNEI. General study points: Relative to CD4+, CD8+ T cells held more expanded clones on average.

This receptor was taken from an adult with an advanced solid tumor such as melanoma, head and neck, liver or kidney cancer. The chain joins TRBV2 to TRBJ2-2, with D possibly being TRBD1 or TRBD2 (6 bases each). The sample consisted of CD4+ or CD8+ T cells sorted from blood, taken in a trial of the OX40 agonist ivuxolimab. The CDR3 DNA is TGTGCCAGCAGTGGGCAACGGGGGCTCACCGGGGAGCTGTTTTTT. Encoded protein: CASSGQRGLTGELFF. Complete variable domain (other parts from reference TRBV2 and TRBJ2-2): EPEVTQTPSHQVTQMGQEVILRCVPISNHLYFYWYRQILGQKVEFLVSFYNNEISEKSEIFDDQFSVERPDGSNFTLKIRSTKLEDSAMYFCASSGQRGLTGELFFGEGSRLTVL.